These 24 T cell receptor beta chains were sequenced from one sample in a study of cytomegalovirus exposure and HLA in healthy donors (dated by TCRdb to about 2017). The library came from the immunoSEQ multiplex PCR assay. A mixture of 60 forward primers for TCR Vbeta segments and 13 reverse primers for TCR Jbeta segments was used in the multiplex PCR. Imported from immuneACCESS, the table was reduced by TCRdb to in-frame sequences with V and J called. These copies leave out some clones; in studies compared against another copy, an unresolved V gene accounts for under half, and the cause of the remainder is not known. This sample's table has entries for fewer than 150,000 clones. Together, the top ten hold 2% of the sample. Sequenced input: PBMCs. The receptors shown here come from a woman aged 60-70 years in good health and CMV-seronegative.

The chain has TRBV28 and TRBJ1-5; TRBD1 matches at 10 bases. This CDR3 is built from 14 residues. Germline trimming cut 6 bases from V and 6 bases from J; bases unmatched to any gene: 5. Germline V lookup: CDR1 MDHEN, CDR2 SYDVKM. CDR3 sequence reads: CASSRDRGTQPQHF. For the CDR3, the DNA is TGTGCCAGCAGCCGGGACAGGGGCACTCAGCCCCAGCATTTT.

The V gene is TRBV27, the J gene TRBJ2-2; 9 nucleotides match TRBD1. Germline V lookup: CDR1 MNHEY, CDR2 SMNVEV (reference sequence). This CDR3 contains 15 residues. With V trimmed by 6 bases and J by 5 bases, 7 bases remained unmatched. The CDR3 DNA is TGTGCCAGCAGACCTGACAGGGGGGGGACCGGGGAGCTGTTTTTT. Its translation is CASRPDRGGTGELFF.

The V call is TRBV10-3, the J call TRBJ1-4; 9 nucleotides agree with TRBD1. Trimming took 10 bases from V and 3 from J; bases not matched to a gene: 9. CDR3 size: 15 residues. Germline CDR1 reads ENHRY; CDR2 reads SYGVKD. The CDR3 DNA sequence: TGTGCCACCCGGGACAGGGTGCAATCTAATGAAAAACTGTTTTTT. Translating it yields CATRDRVQSNEKLFF.

This rearrangement joins TRBV5-5 to TRBJ2-1; 8 positions agree with TRBD2. The germline V gene has CDR1 SGHKS and CDR2 YYEKEE (reference sequence). The junction had 11 bases not matched to a gene; V was cut back by 5 bases and J by 10 bases. CDR3 length: 14 residues. CDR3 protein: CASSQAGGPMEQFF. The CDR3, as DNA: TGTGCCAGCAGTCAGGCGGGGGGCCCGATGGAGCAGTTCTTC. The full variable domain, with the rest looked up from reference TRBV5-5 and TRBJ2-1, is DAGVTQSPTHLIKTRGQQVTLRCSPISGHKSVSWYQQVLGQGPQFIFQYYEKEERGRGNFPDRFSARQFPNYSSELNVNALLLGDSALYLCASSQAGGPMEQFFGPGTRLTVL.

The chain employs TRBV6-1 and TRBJ1-1; TRBD1 might be the D (5 bases). The CDR3 extends over 14 amino acids. V gave up 2 bases and J gave up 1 base, with 8 bases separating them. CDR1 is MNHNS and CDR2 is SASEGT in the germline V gene. The DNA for the CDR3 is TGTGCCAGCAGTGAACCCGGACAGAACACTGAAGCTTTCTTT. Amino acid sequence: CASSEPGQNTEAFF.

The V gene is TRBV28, the J gene TRBJ1-1; 7 nucleotides align to TRBD1. The trim removed 7 bases at V and 5 bases at J, leaving 13 bases unmatched. This CDR3 contains 15 residues. The germline CDR1 and CDR2 sequences are MDHEN and SYDVKM. CDR3 region: CASNVLRGLGTEAFF. CDR3 bases: TGTGCCAGCAACGTCCTTAGGGGGCTGGGGACTGAAGCTTTCTTT.

V is TRBV19 and J is TRBJ2-2, with D perhaps matching TRBD2 (6 bases). This CDR3 region has 15 residues. Trimming removed 8 bases from V and 0 bases from J, with 13 bases in between. Germline CDR1 LNHDA, CDR2 SQIVND (reference sequence). The CDR3 DNA is TGTGCCAGTTTGGGGGGAAATGCGAACACCGGGGAGCTGTTTTTT. Protein product: CASLGGNANTGELFF. The full variable domain, completed using reference TRBV19 and TRBJ2-2, is DGGITQSPKYLFRKEGQNVTLSCEQNLNHDAMYWYRQDPGQGLRLIYYSQIVNDFQKGDIAEGYSVSREKKESFPLTVTSAQKNPTAFYLCASLGGNANTGELFFGEGSRLTVL.

This chain uses TRBV5-1 with TRBJ1-3, with D unclear. Per the germline V gene, CDR1 is SGHRS and CDR2 is YFSETQ. The CDR3 is 15 amino acids. Trimming took 0 bases from V and 1 from J, leaving 8 bases between them. DNA for the CDR3: TGCGCCAGCAGCTTGGCAGGAATATCTGGAAACACCATATATTTT. Amino acid sequence: CASSLAGISGNTIYF.

The rearrangement uses TRBV5-4 and TRBJ2-7, with TRBD1 as a possible D gene (6 bases). The CDR3 sequence is 14 residues long. The ends were cut back, 0 bases at V and 3 bases at J, with 10 bases in the middle. CDR1 and CDR2 (germline): SGHNT, YYREEE (reference sequence). CDR3 bases: TGTGCCAGCAGCTTGGAACAGGGCCGCTACGAGCAGTACTTC. Residues: CASSLEQGRYEQYF.

CDR3 sequence reads: CASSDSGWAFF. The CDR3 nucleotides read TGTGCCAGCAGTGATTCGGGATGGGCTTTCTTT. The chain carries TRBV2 and TRBJ1-1; D remains unclear. Trimming cost V 3 bases and J 11 bases, with 10 bases left between them. Germline-derived CDR1 and CDR2 are SNHLY and FYNNEI. This CDR3 has 11 amino acids.

The gene calls are TRBV5-6 and TRBJ2-2, with D possibly being TRBD1 (6 bases). The germline V gene encodes CDR1 SGHDT and CDR2 YYEEEE. V was cut by 3 bases and J by 5 bases, with 11 bases left in between. The CDR3 totals 14 residues. The CDR3 region is CASSSQGETGELFF. The CDR3 DNA is TGTGCCAGCAGCTCACAGGGAGAGACCGGGGAGCTGTTTTTT.

In DNA, the CDR3 is TGTGCCAGCAGAAGACAGGGTAAGAGCTCCTACGAGCAGTACTTC. Amino acid sequence: CASRRQGKSSYEQYF. The chain links TRBV27 to TRBJ2-7; TRBD1 aligns across 7 bases. Germline CDR1 is MNHEY and CDR2 is SMNVEV (reference sequence). The trim removed 6 bases at V and 0 bases at J, leaving 8 bases unmatched. This CDR3 contains 15 residues.

The J gene is TRBJ2-5, the V gene TRBV9; TRBD2 matches at 11 bases. This CDR3 spans 17 amino acids. CDR1 and CDR2 from the germline V gene are SGDLS and YYNGEE. Germline trimming cut 0 bases from V and 4 bases from J; bases unmatched to any gene: 8. The CDR3 nucleotides read TGTGCCAGCAGCGTAGGTAGTAGCGGGGGGGCCGGAGAGACCCAGTACTTC. This sequence encodes CASSVGSSGGAGETQYF.

The chain combines TRBV19 with TRBJ1-1; no firm D call. Trimming shortened V by 3 bases and J by 1 base, and 12 bases separated the two germline ends. The germline V gene encodes CDR1 LNHDA and CDR2 SQIVND (reference sequence). The CDR3 has 15 amino acids. The CDR3 is CASSIHAVANTEAFF. The CDR3 region has the DNA TGTGCCAGTAGTATCCATGCGGTGGCGAACACTGAAGCTTTCTTT.

The chain uses TRBV7-2 and TRBJ1-1; maybe TRBD1 (5 bases). The CDR3 has 13 amino acids. The germline CDR1 and CDR2 sequences are SGHTA and FQGNSA. Trimming stripped 3 bases from V and 4 bases from J, with 9 bases between. The CDR3: CASSLAGPTEAFF. In DNA form, the CDR3 reads TGTGCCAGCAGCTTGGCAGGGCCCACTGAAGCTTTCTTT.

This chain links TRBV5-6 with TRBJ1-1; D remains unclear. The CDR3 extends over 13 amino acids. Trimming removed 4 bases at V and 2 bases at J, with 9 bases between. Germline V gives CDR1 SGHDT, CDR2 YYEEEE. The CDR3: CASSVSENTEAFF. The CDR3 nucleotides are TGTGCCAGCAGCGTGTCAGAAAACACTGAAGCTTTCTTT.

The V and J genes are TRBV9 and TRBJ1-2, with a possible D match to TRBD1 (6 bases). Trimming removed 4 bases from V and 8 bases from J, with 15 bases in between. The CDR3 extends over 13 amino acids. Germline CDR1 is SGDLS and CDR2 is YYNGEE. The CDR3 DNA reads as TGTGCCAGCAGCCCACAGGGATCAAAAGGCTACACCTTC. It is translated as CASSPQGSKGYTF.

The gene calls are TRBV27 and TRBJ2-2; 11 bases fit TRBD2. J was trimmed by 1 base and V by 6 bases; bases with no gene match: 1. The CDR3 spans 15 residues. In germline, CDR1 is MNHEY, CDR2 SMNVEV (reference sequence). CDR3 amino acids: CASSLAGGNTGELFF. The CDR3 DNA is TGTGCCAGCAGCCTAGCGGGGGGGAACACCGGGGAGCTGTTTTTT.

This chain links TRBV27 with TRBJ1-1; TRBD1 matches at 7 bases. The CDR3 spans 16 residues. Looked up from germline, CDR1 is MNHEY and CDR2 is SMNVEV (reference sequence). Trimming at V came to 2 bases and at J to 1 base, leaving 7 bases not matched to a gene. The CDR3 spells CASSLRKGARNTEAFF. In DNA, the CDR3 is TGTGCCAGCAGTTTAAGGAAGGGGGCAAGGAACACTGAAGCTTTCTTT.

This chain uses TRBV7-9 with TRBJ1-4, with TRBD1 matching 7 bases. V gave up 4 bases and J gave up 8 bases; unmatched junction bases: 4. Germline CDR1 reads SEHNR; CDR2 reads FQNEAQ (reference sequence). The CDR3 runs to 13 residues. Here the CDR3 reads CASSSGTEEKLFF. As DNA, the CDR3 is TGTGCCAGCAGCTCCGGGACAGAAGAAAAACTGTTTTTT.

The rearrangement joins TRBV7-9 to TRBJ1-1; 11 bases line up with TRBD1. After removal of 4 bases from V and 7 bases from J, the junction contained 8 bases not matched to a gene. The germline CDR1 and CDR2 sequences are SEHNR and FQNEAQ (reference sequence). The CDR3 loop spans 15 amino acids. In nucleotides, the CDR3 is TGTGCCAGCAGCTCGCCGGACAGGGGGCGTTATGAAGCTTTCTTT. Amino acid sequence: CASSSPDRGRYEAFF.

This chain joins TRBV4-1 and TRBJ1-5; 7 positions match TRBD1. This CDR3 region has 15 residues. The germline CDR1 and CDR2 sequences are MGHRA and YSYEKL. Trimming took 1 base from V and 4 from J; bases not matched to a gene: 4. The chain's CDR3 is CASSQGQGVNQPQHF. The CDR3 DNA reads as TGCGCCAGCAGCCAAGGACAGGGAGTTAATCAGCCCCAGCATTTT.

V usage is TRBV7-9 and J usage is TRBJ2-3, with a possible D match to TRBD2 (6 bases). This CDR3 comprises 15 residues. V lost 4 bases to trimming and J lost 2 bases, with 13 bases between them. The germline V gene encodes CDR1 SEHNR and CDR2 FQNEAQ (reference sequence). CDR3 loop: CASSSSRGTTDTQYF. The CDR3 DNA reads TGTGCCAGCAGCTCGTCGCGGGGAACCACAGATACGCAGTATTTT.

The chain has TRBV27 and TRBJ1-5; D perhaps matches TRBD1 (5 bases). From germline, CDR1 is MNHEY and CDR2 SMNVEV (reference sequence). This CDR3 contains 16 residues. V shed 5 bases and J shed 4 bases, with 18 bases lying between them. The CDR3 loop is CASSPLASQGNQPQHF. The CDR3 bases are TGTGCCAGCAGTCCCCTTGCGAGTCAGGGTAATCAGCCCCAGCATTTT.